This T cell receptor (beta chain) emerged from a study of response to subunit inactivated influenza vaccine. TCRdb re-called the RT-PCR reads through MiXCR, storing one row per CDR3 protein. Of about 650,000 distinct CDR3 sequences detected, 14% appear once; the ten largest clones hold about 7.6%. This clonotype came up a few times. The antigen is not known. The CDR3 is 12 amino acids. The V end was cut by 1 base, the J end by 5 bases, with 4 bases between. Germline V gene data show CDR1 as LNHNV and CDR2 as YYDKDF (reference sequence). Study findings and constraints: Authors suggested each seasonal influenza vaccination recruits few new T cells.

V is TRBV15 and J is TRBJ2-3; no firm D call. The source is a man aged 50-60 years who received an inactivated influenza vaccine. Source: PBMCs from blood, taken approximately 15 days before vaccination. CDR3 in amino acids: CATSRVRDTQYF. CDR3 coding DNA: TGTGCCACCAGCAGAGTTAGAGATACGCAGTATTTT.